The present T cell receptor beta chain was sequenced within a study of blood T cells in healthy people across ages. This clonotype occurred once. Its antigen is as yet unknown. Study observations and caveats: Diversity estimates drawn from one million T cells were deemed underestimates. There were more naive CD4+ cells and higher diversity in long-lived donors than in aged donors. While age rose, TCR beta diversity per million T cells dropped in a roughly linear way.

Together with a sample-barcoded 5' primer, a J-beta primer mix was included in a second PCR lasting roughly 6 to 12 cycles. A template-switch adaptor that had 12 random nucleotides put a tag on each cDNA molecule. Using its own MiXCR run on the 5' RACE reads, TCRdb lists one record per CDR3 protein. The sample contains 1,500,000 or so distinct CDR3 sequences, approximately 43% of which appear only once. Sequences were obtained from blood. This clonotype originated in a woman younger than 35 in good health.

This CDR3 reads CASSPPLTGTYNEQYF. CDR3 bases: TGTGCCAGCTCACCACCGTTGACAGGGACCTACAATGAGCAGTACTTC. The V call is TRBV18, the J call TRBJ2-1; 7 bases are shared with TRBD1. The J call is in doubt because the DNA end fits TRBJ2-7 better. The CDR3 is 16 amino acids. Germline V lookup: CDR1 KGHSH, CDR2 LQKENI.